The sequence of this TCR beta chain was determined in a study of OX40 agonist ivuxolimab in advanced cancers. Data came from immunoSEQ multiplex PCR; TCRdb stores just in-frame clones and leaves some out. The sample consists of tens of thousands of clones, around 87% of them appearing once. The germline V and J ends were trimmed by 6 bases and 4 bases, with 13 bases remaining between them. The CDR3 runs to 14 residues. Per germline, CDR1 MNHEY and CDR2 SMNVEV (reference sequence). This TCR derives from an adult with an advanced solid tumor such as melanoma, head and neck, liver or kidney cancer. The gene calls are TRBV27 and TRBJ1-3; D remains ambiguous. Sequencing used CD4+ or CD8+ T cells sorted from blood, obtained in a trial of the OX40 agonist ivuxolimab. The CDR3 region has the DNA TGTGCCAGCAGCCTGGGTGGGCTCGGAAACACCATATATTTT. Translated: CASSLGGLGNTIYF.